This entry lists 11 T cell receptor beta chains sequenced from one sample in a study of vaccination effects on CD4 cells after COVID-19. No antigen has been identified for these receptors. The protocol was immunoSEQ multiplex PCR, while the TCRdb copy is restricted to in-frame clones and leaves out a portion. The profile shows some 19,000 clones, more than 65% of them singletons. After expansion with viral peptide pools in the ViraFEST assay, antigen-specific CD4+ T cells were sequenced. Researchers isolated CD4+ T cells once 9 to 11 days of culture had elapsed. Previously uninfected by SARS-CoV-2, the vaccine recipients also showed negative nucleocapsid antibodies. This specimen consisted of CD4+ T cells from PBMCs cultured with HCoV-NL63 spike peptides, obtained before COVID-19 vaccination. These receptors were collected from a human donor who received a COVID-19 vaccine.

The chain joins TRBV30 to TRBJ2-3; no clear D. CDR1 is GTSNPN and CDR2 is SVGIG in the germline V gene (reference sequence). V lost 0 bases, J lost 5 bases, and 12 bases lay in between. The CDR3 contains 14 residues. The CDR3 DNA reads TGTGCCTGGAGTGTAAACCGGGCAGGAGATACGCAGTATTTT. This sequence encodes CAWSVNRAGDTQYF. Filled out from reference TRBV30 and TRBJ2-3, the complete variable domain reads SQTIHQWPATLVQPVGSPLSLECTVEGTSNPNLYWYRQAAGRGLQLLFYSVGIGQISSEVPQNLSASRPQDRQFILSSKKLLLSDSGFYLCAWSVNRAGDTQYFGPGTRLTVL.

The count of this clone is one. CDR3 loop: CSASGAGETSTDTQYF. The CDR3 bases are TGCAGTGCTAGTGGCGCGGGGGAAACTAGCACAGATACGCAGTATTTT. The gene calls are TRBV20-1 and TRBJ2-3, with TRBD2 identical over 7 bases. CDR1 is DFQATT and CDR2 is SNEGSKA in the germline V gene (reference sequence). Germline trimming cut 3 bases from V and 0 bases from J; bases unmatched to any gene: 9. This CDR3 region has 16 residues.

There are a few counts of this clone. The V and J genes are TRBV7-2 and TRBJ1-2; D is undetermined. Trimming shortened V by 1 base and J by 7 bases, and 7 bases separated the two germline ends. The V gene's germline CDR1 is SGHTA and CDR2 FQGNSA. The CDR3 runs to 12 residues. CDR3 DNA: TGTGCCAGCAGCTTAGATCTTGGTGGCTACACCTTC. Protein product: CASSLDLGGYTF.

CDR3 DNA sequence: TGTGCCAGCAGCTTCGGACTAGCGGGATTTGACGAGCAGTACTTC. Amino acid sequence: CASSFGLAGFDEQYF. The rearrangement links TRBV7-9 to TRBJ2-7, with 12 nucleotides matching TRBD2. Germline loops: CDR1 SEHNR, CDR2 FQNEAQ (reference sequence). CDR3 length: 15 amino acids. Germline trimming cut 3 bases from V and 5 bases from J; bases unmatched to any gene: 5.

This chain connects TRBV30 to TRBJ1-5; no reliable D call. CDR1 GTSNPN and CDR2 SVGIG come from the germline V gene (reference sequence). The ends were cut back, 1 base at V and 6 bases at J, with 10 bases in the middle. The CDR3 has 13 amino acids. The CDR3 sequence: CAWSGPNGQPQHF. In DNA form, the CDR3 reads TGTGCCTGGAGTGGCCCGAACGGTCAGCCCCAGCATTTT.

V is TRBV5-1 and J is TRBJ1-2; D gene ambiguous. Germline CDR1 and CDR2: SGHRS and YFSETQ. The CDR3 consists of 13 residues. V was clipped by 0 bases and J by 7 bases, with 10 bases between them. The CDR3 spells CASSLASFLGYTF. CDR3 DNA sequence: TGCGCCAGCAGCTTGGCGAGTTTTCTTGGCTACACCTTC.

The chain combines TRBV9 with TRBJ1-3; D gene ambiguous. The V end was cut by 4 bases, the J end by 1 base, with 9 bases between. The germline CDR1 and CDR2 sequences are SGDLS and YYNGEE. The CDR3 covers 14 residues. In DNA form, the CDR3 reads TGTGCCAGCAGCTCGACGGGGTCTGGAAACACCATATATTTT. It is translated as CASSSTGSGNTIYF. The full variable domain, rest sourced from reference TRBV9 and TRBJ1-3, is DSGVTQTPKHLITATGQRVTLRCSPRSGDLSVYWYQQSLDQGLQFLIQYYNGEERAKGNILERFSAQQFPDLHSELNLSSLELGDSALYFCASSSTGSGNTIYFGEGSWLTVV.

This clone was observed a handful of times. The chain joins TRBV12-3 or TRBV12-4 to TRBJ1-3; perhaps TRBD1 as D (6 bases). The ends were cut back, 10 bases at V and 3 bases at J, with 10 bases in the middle. CDR3 length: 12 amino acids. CDR3 in amino acids: CATAGVGNTIYF. DNA for the CDR3: TGTGCCACCGCAGGGGTTGGAAACACCATATATTTT.

The chain has TRBV7-9 and TRBJ1-4; 10 bases fit TRBD1. V dropped 5 bases and J dropped 8; count of bases not matched to a gene: 5. The CDR3 is 14 residues long. Per germline, CDR1 SEHNR and CDR2 FQNEAQ (reference sequence). CDR3 amino acids: CASSLDRGKEKLFF. The CDR3 region has the DNA TGTGCCAGCAGCCTGGACAGGGGGAAGGAAAAACTGTTTTTT.

This clone was recorded only once. This chain uses TRBV19 with TRBJ1-1; 7 bases match TRBD1. The germline gives CDR1 LNHDA, CDR2 SQIVND (reference sequence). CDR3 length: 14 residues. V gave up 6 bases and J gave up 3 bases; unmatched junction bases: 7. CDR3 DNA sequence: TGTGCCAGTAGGGGCAGGGGGGCGGACACTGAAGCTTTCTTT. Translated: CASRGRGADTEAFF.

V and J are TRBV11-2 and TRBJ1-4; D may be TRBD1 (5 bases). CDR1 is SGHAT and CDR2 is FQNNGV in the germline V gene. This CDR3 is 15 amino acids long. Trimming cost V 4 bases and J 4 bases, with 13 bases left between them. CDR3 loop: CASSSGQGDNEKLFF. The CDR3 nucleotides read TGTGCCAGCAGCTCAGGGCAGGGTGATAATGAAAAACTGTTTTTT.